This T cell receptor (beta chain) was captured in a study of blood T cells in healthy people across ages. Then a second PCR, running about 6 to 11 cycles, was carried out with a sample-barcoded 5' primer and a J-beta primer mix. Every cDNA was tagged by a template-switch adaptor with 12 random nucleotides. In TCRdb, the 5' RACE reads were re-called with MiXCR into one record per CDR3 protein. The sample carries roughly 1,500,000 distinct CDR3 sequences, 42% recorded once. CDR3 length equals 13 residues. From germline, CDR1 is WSHSY and CDR2 SAAADI. Sequencing used blood. The gene calls are TRBV10-2 and TRBJ2-4; 10 nucleotides align to TRBD1. The J call is in doubt because the DNA end fits TRBJ2-7 better. The sequence derives from a woman aged 18-29 years in good health. The CDR3 here is CASSERTGGEQYF. Written as DNA, the CDR3 is TGCGCCAGCAGTGAACGGACAGGGGGCGAGCAGTACTTC.